This is a list of T cell receptor beta chains from one sample in a study of T cells in Graves' hyperthyroidism and ophthalmopathy. TCRdb redid the calling of the multiplex PCR reads with MiXCR, one entry per CDR3 protein. The sample has roughly 400,000 distinct CDR3 sequences; about 14% are singletons. Sequenced material: blood. These receptors originate from a man in his fifties with Graves' ophthalmopathy. CDR3s include the opening cysteine and the closing phenylalanine or tryptophan. D genes are given only for firm matches. Size is stated for part of the rows, as once, few or many counts, or as a class when the clone is expanded.

>NA|TRBV6-2/TRBV6-3|TRBJ1-6|NA
TGTGCCAGCAGCCTCGACAGTACACCCCTCCACTTT
CASSLDSTPLHF
>NA|TRBV5-1|TRBJ2-3|TRBD2
TGCGCCAGCAGCTTTCCAGGGACTAGCGGGAGCCTGAGCACAGATGCGCAGTATTTT
CASSFPGTSGSLSTDAQYF
>many|TRBV10-2|TRBJ2-5|NA
TGCGCCAGCAGTAATTATATGACCGCGGCGGAGACCCAGTACTTC
CASSNYMTAAETQYF
>few|TRBV12-3/TRBV12-4|TRBJ2-7|TRBD2
TGTGCCAGCAGTTCTGAGCGGGAGCCGACCTACGAGCAGTACTTC
CASSSEREPTYEQYF
>NA|TRBV7-6|TRBJ2-7|NA
TGTGCCAGCAGCTCAATGGACAAAATCTACGAGCAGTACTTC
CASSSMDKIYEQYF
>many|TRBV6-1|TRBJ1-1|NA
TGTGCCAGCAGTGCCTCGCCGGGGGCGAGGACTGAAGCTTTCTTT
CASSASPGARTEAFF
>once|TRBV6-1|TRBJ1-1|NA
TGTGCCAGTCATCGGGGGTCGTCGATCACTGAAGCTTTCTTT
CASHRGSSITEAFF
>many|TRBV12-3/TRBV12-4|TRBJ2-1|TRBD1
TGTGCCAGCAGTTTTACAAAGACAGGGGGCCTTTGGTACAATGAGCAGTTCTTC
CASSFTKTGGLWYNEQFF
>many|TRBV5-1|TRBJ2-1|TRBD2
TGCGCCAGCAGCCGGACTAGCGGGATTGATAATGAGCAGTTCTTC
CASSRTSGIDNEQFF
>few|TRBV4-1|TRBJ2-7|TRBD2
TGCGCCAGCAGACCTATCGGGACTATCCCCTACGAGCAGTACTTC
CASRPIGTIPYEQYF
>NA|TRBV14|TRBJ2-4|NA
TGTGCCAGCAGCCAAGTGCTCCGGGAGATGGGGGACATTCAGTACTTC
CASSQVLREMGDIQYF
>few|TRBV27|TRBJ2-7|NA
TGTGCCAGCACTACGACTGGTGGTGTATACGAGCAGTACTTC
CASTTTGGVYEQYF
>many|TRBV28|TRBJ2-7|NA
TGTGCCAGCAGTCCCCCAGCGGAGTCAGAGCAGTACTTC
CASSPPAESEQYF
>many|TRBV2|TRBJ1-2|NA
TGTGCCAGCACGCGGGCCCGGGACTATGGCTACACCTTC
CASTRARDYGYTF
>few|TRBV29-1|TRBJ2-1|NA
TGCAGCGTTGAGGTTAAGTTAAATGAGCAGTTCTTC
CSVEVKLNEQFF
>many|TRBV11-3|TRBJ2-7|NA
TGTGCCAGCAGCCCCTTAGACAATTACGAGCAGTACTTC
CASSPLDNYEQYF
>many|TRBV6-2/TRBV6-3|TRBJ2-7|NA
TGTGCCAGCAGTTACAGCCCCATAGGGGCAGGCTACGAGCAGTACTTC
CASSYSPIGAGYEQYF
>NA|TRBV28|TRBJ1-3|TRBD1
TGTGCCAGCAGTTTATATTCCGGACCAACAGGGGGTCCTGGAAACACCATATATTTT
CASSLYSGPTGGPGNTIYF
>many|TRBV5-1|TRBJ2-3|NA
TGCGCCAGCAGCCACCAGACTAGTTCAGATACGCAGTATTTT
CASSHQTSSDTQYF
>many|TRBV11-2|TRBJ2-1|TRBD2
TGTGCCAGCAGCTTCGCGGGAGAAGGGGACAATGAGCAGTTCTTC
CASSFAGEGDNEQFF
>many|TRBV7-9|TRBJ2-1|TRBD1
TGTGCCAGCAGCTTAGCAGGGACAGCTAATGAGCAGTTCTTC
CASSLAGTANEQFF
>many|TRBV11-3|TRBJ2-3|TRBD2
TGTGCCAGCAGCTTAGGGCTAGCGGACACAGATACGCAGTATTTT
CASSLGLADTDTQYF
>many|TRBV7-3|TRBJ1-1|NA
TGTGCCAGCAGCTTAACTGGTACAGGGAGGGGGGACACTGAAGCTTTCTTT
CASSLTGTGRGDTEAFF
>many|TRBV5-4|TRBJ2-1|NA
TGTGCCAGCAGCACCGCCGGGAGTTCCTACAATGAGCAGTTCTTC
CASSTAGSSYNEQFF
>NA|TRBV2|TRBJ2-3|TRBD2
TGTGCCAGCAGTCAAGCTAGCGGGAGGGCATCAACGCAGTATTTT
CASSQASGRASTQYF
>NA|TRBV7-9|TRBJ1-2|NA
TGTGCCAGCAGCTTTAGGGAACGGGGGGCTGGCTACACCTTC
CASSFRERGAGYTF